This is a list of T cell receptor beta chains from one sample in a study of blood T cell repertoires in COVID-19. Method: immunoSEQ multiplex PCR; TCRdb's copy keeps in-frame clones and lacks some. The table shows roughly 68,000 clones, with 88% occurring only once. The sequenced sample consisted of peripheral blood. Receptor source: a man aged 50 or older with acute or convalescent COVID-19. Both conserved end residues are part of each CDR3.

V,CDR3
TRBV2,CASSGQGTNQPQHF
TRBV5-1,CASSLPGGGSYGYTF
TRBV3-1/TRBV3-2,CASSQSGFDQPQHF
TRBV7-3,CASSWGQGSYNEQFF
TRBV18,CASASGTGDRGNQPQHF
TRBV18,CASSPPSGTQSGYTF
TRBV5-4,CASSQRQGAKNIQYF
TRBV5-1,CASAGTGYSDTQYF
TRBV5-1,CASSTQGPAVVSTDTQYF
TRBV19,CATKRTATNEKLFF
TRBV27,CASSSRAGGTGELFF
TRBV10-3,CAIRGGDRGDTQYF
TRBV6-5,CASSRGTAYEQYF
TRBV28,CASKRNSHYGYTF
TRBV9,CASSVGTGTEAFF
TRBV12-2,CASRLGDRGKTQYF
TRBV13,CASSSERWRNTEAFF
TRBV2,CASKQGTGSNQPQHF
TRBV27,CASSQREDIGYTF
TRBV5-1,CASSLAVRGSFNQETQYF
TRBV4-2,CASSQAGGPDKQYF
TRBV27,CASSLTVLSYEQYF
TRBV21-1,CARPFRPTWDQPQHF
TRBV5-1,CASSLSDSKGYTF
TRBV3-1/TRBV3-2,CASGLQTGGNEKLFF
TRBV5-1,CASSGLAIETQYF
TRBV5-1,CASSQGQSSGNTIYF
TRBV30,CAWSEGLAGAGDTQYF
TRBV20-1,CSGDSLGQVNF
TRBV5-4,CASSLPGQGSDEQYF
TRBV21-1,CASSKGAGSYEQYF
TRBV19,CASSPGTGVTGELFF
TRBV7-8,CASSLELNTEAFF
TRBV6-5,CASSYVGGNEQFF
TRBV11-2,CASSLSRDRPYEQYF
TRBV11-1,CASSQVYQETQYF
TRBV6-4,CASSDRGTGELFF
TRBV5-4,CASSLAGTETQYF
TRBV5-1,CASSVQGNSYEQYF
TRBV19,CASSGTGGRGYTF
TRBV23-1,CASSQHGTGVHEQYF
TRBV4-2,CASSPRPGGEYEQYF
TRBV6-2/TRBV6-3,CASSQQGYEQYF
TRBV5-1,CASSLGLAGGNQETQYF